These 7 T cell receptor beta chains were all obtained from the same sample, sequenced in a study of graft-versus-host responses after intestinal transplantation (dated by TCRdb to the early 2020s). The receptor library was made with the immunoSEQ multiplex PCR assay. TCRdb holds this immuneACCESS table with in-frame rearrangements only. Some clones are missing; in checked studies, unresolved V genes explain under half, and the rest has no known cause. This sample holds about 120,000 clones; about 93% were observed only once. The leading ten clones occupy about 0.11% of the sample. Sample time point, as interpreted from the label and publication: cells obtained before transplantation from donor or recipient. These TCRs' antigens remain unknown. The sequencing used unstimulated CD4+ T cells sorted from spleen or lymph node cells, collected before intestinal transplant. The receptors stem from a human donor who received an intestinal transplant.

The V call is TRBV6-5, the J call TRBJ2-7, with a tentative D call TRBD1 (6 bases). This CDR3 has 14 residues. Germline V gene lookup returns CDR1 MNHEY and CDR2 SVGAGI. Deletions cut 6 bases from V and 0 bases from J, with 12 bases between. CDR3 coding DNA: TGTGCCAGCAGGCGTGGACAGAACTCCTACGAGCAGTACTTC. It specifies CASRRGQNSYEQYF.

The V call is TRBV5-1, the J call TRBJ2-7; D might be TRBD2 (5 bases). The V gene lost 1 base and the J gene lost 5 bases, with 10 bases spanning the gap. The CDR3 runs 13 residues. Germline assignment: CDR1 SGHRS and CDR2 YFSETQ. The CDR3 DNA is TGCGCCAGCAGCTTGTTGACTATCGACGAGCAGTACTTC. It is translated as CASSLLTIDEQYF.

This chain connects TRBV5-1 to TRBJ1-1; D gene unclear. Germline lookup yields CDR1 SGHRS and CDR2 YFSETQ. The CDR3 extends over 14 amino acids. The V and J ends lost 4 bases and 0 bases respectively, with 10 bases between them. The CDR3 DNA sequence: TGCGCCAGCAGCCTCGGACTGCTGAACACTGAAGCTTTCTTT. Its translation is CASSLGLLNTEAFF.

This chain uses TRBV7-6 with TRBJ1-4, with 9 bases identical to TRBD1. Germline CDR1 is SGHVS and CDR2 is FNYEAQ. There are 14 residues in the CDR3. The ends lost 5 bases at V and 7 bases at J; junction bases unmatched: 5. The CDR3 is CASSGRDRAEKLFF. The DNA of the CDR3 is TGTGCCAGCAGCGGTCGGGACAGGGCTGAAAAACTGTTTTTT.

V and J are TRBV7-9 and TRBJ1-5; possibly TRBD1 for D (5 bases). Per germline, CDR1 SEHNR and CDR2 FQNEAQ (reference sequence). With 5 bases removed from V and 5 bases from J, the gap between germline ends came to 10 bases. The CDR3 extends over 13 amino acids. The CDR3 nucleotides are TGTGCCAGCAGCCGGGGCGAGCATCAGCCCCAGCATTTT. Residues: CASSRGEHQPQHF.

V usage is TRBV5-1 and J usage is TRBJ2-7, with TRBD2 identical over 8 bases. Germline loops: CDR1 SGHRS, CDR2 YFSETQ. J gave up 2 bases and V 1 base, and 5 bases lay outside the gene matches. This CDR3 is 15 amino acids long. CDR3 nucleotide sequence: TGCGCCAGCAGCTTGCTCGGGACTAGAACCTACGAGCAGTACTTC. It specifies CASSLLGTRTYEQYF.

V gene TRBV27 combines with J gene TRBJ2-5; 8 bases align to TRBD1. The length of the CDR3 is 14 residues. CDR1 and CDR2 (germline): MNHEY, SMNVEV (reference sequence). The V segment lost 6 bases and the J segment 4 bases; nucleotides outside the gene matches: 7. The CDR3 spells CASRLDRGGETQYF. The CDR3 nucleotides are TGTGCCAGCAGGCTCGACAGGGGAGGAGAGACCCAGTACTTC.